This T cell receptor beta chain was recorded in a study of cytomegalovirus exposure and HLA in healthy donors. Study observations and caveats: Researchers left out some V segments, among them TRBV6-2 and TRBV6-3, as indistinguishable. The authors judged a highly shared variant cluster likely a sequencing artifact. Available immune exposure information was restricted to CMV serostatus only.

V lost 4 bases and J lost 4, with 14 bases in between. The CDR3 has 15 amino acids. Per the germline V gene, CDR1 is MRHNA and CDR2 is SNTAGT. Remarks on this clone: Its cognate antigen is unknown.

The PCR ran on 60 Vbeta and 13 Jbeta primers. Assay used: immunoSEQ multiplex PCR; TCRdb lists only in-frame clones, some missing. The top ten hold 2% to 2.5% of the sample, which has roughly 110,000 clones, 55% to 70% seen once. The TCR originated in a woman in her twenties or thirties in good health and CMV-seronegative. This chain connects TRBV6-4 to TRBJ2-1; weak D call: TRBD2 (6 bases). Sequencing used PBMCs. This CDR3 reads CASSGEIAEYNEQFF. For the CDR3, the DNA is TGTGCCAGCAGTGGGGAAATAGCGGAGTACAATGAGCAGTTCTTC.